This is a list of T cell receptor beta chains from one sample in a study of OX40 agonist ivuxolimab in advanced cancers. Sequencing used immunoSEQ multiplex PCR; TCRdb keeps in-frame clones, though not all of them. The sample consists of 55,000 to 70,000 clones, around nine tenths of them appearing once. Sequencing was performed on CD4+ or CD8+ T cells sorted from blood, taken in a trial of the OX40 agonist ivuxolimab. These receptors were obtained from an adult with an advanced solid tumor such as melanoma, head and neck, liver or kidney cancer. Each CDR3 is given with its conserved first and last residue. The order of the fields is clone size, D gene, V gene, J gene, CDR3 DNA, CDR3 protein. A D gene is named only where the DNA matches it firmly. Expanded clones get a size class; other rows say once, few or many, or leave the size out.

-	-	TRBV5-6	TRBJ1-1	TGTGCCAGCAGCTTGTGGGACACTGAAGCTTTCTTT	CASSLWDTEAFF
-	TRBD1	TRBV4-3	TRBJ2-7	TGCGCCAGCAGCCAAGTTTTGGGACAGGCCTACGAGCAGTACTTC	CASSQVLGQAYEQYF
-	-	TRBV4-3	TRBJ1-1	TGCGCCAGCAGCCAAGGTAGAACGGCCCGGTTT	CASSQGRTARF
-	-	TRBV25-1	TRBJ1-1	TGTGCCAGCAGTGAATACGGAGACACTGAAGCTTTCTTT	CASSEYGDTEAFF
-	-	TRBV7-2	TRBJ2-6	TGTGCCAGTATATTGTCCCTCGGGAGAGGGGCCAACGTCCTGACTTTC	CASILSLGRGANVLTF
-	-	TRBV28	TRBJ1-6	TGTGCCAGCAGTTTATTTACCTCGGGGAATTCACCCCTCCACTTT	CASSLFTSGNSPLHF
-	TRBD1	TRBV7-8	TRBJ2-2	TGTGCCAGCAGCCTAGAGACAGGGGTCACCGGGGAGCTGTTTTTT	CASSLETGVTGELFF
few	-	TRBV7-3	TRBJ1-1	TGTGCCAGCAGCTTTTCGGGAGGCCCGAACACTGAAGCTTTCTTT	CASSFSGGPNTEAFF
-	-	TRBV7-2	TRBJ1-1	TGTGCCAGCAGTCCCATCCTCACTGAAGCTTTCTTT	CASSPILTEAFF
-	TRBD2	TRBV7-2	TRBJ2-7	TGTGCCAGCAAATTAGGGACTAGCGGAACCTACGAGCAGTACTTC	CASKLGTSGTYEQYF
-	TRBD1	TRBV7-2	TRBJ2-1	TGTGCCAGCAGCTGGACAGGGGGCAATGAGCAGTTCTTC	CASSWTGGNEQFF
-	-	TRBV5-6	TRBJ2-7	TGTGCCAGCAGCTTACACCCCGGTGGCGGACCTAACGAGCAGTACTTC	CASSLHPGGGPNEQYF
few	-	TRBV18	TRBJ2-7	TGTGCCAGCCGGGAAAGTGCGACATCGTACGAGCAGTACTTC	CASRESATSYEQYF
-	TRBD1	TRBV6-1	TRBJ1-1	TGTGCCAGCAGTGACCTGACAGGGGGCTTCACTGAAGCTTTCTTT	CASSDLTGGFTEAFF
-	TRBD1	TRBV5-4	TRBJ1-3	TGTGCCAGCAGCTTGGGGGATCAAGACAGGGCCCCTGGAAACACCATATATTTT	CASSLGDQDRAPGNTIYF
-	-	TRBV5-1	TRBJ2-1	TGCGCCAGCAGCTTGTGGGCTAGCAGCTACAATGAGCAGTTCTTC	CASSLWASSYNEQFF
once	TRBD2	TRBV5-1	TRBJ2-5	TGCGCCAGCAGCTTAGGCCTAGCGGGGGGCCAAGAGACCCAGTACTTC	CASSLGLAGGQETQYF
once	TRBD1	TRBV5-1	TRBJ1-2	TGCGCCAGCAGCGGGACAGTGACCTATGGCTACACCTTC	CASSGTVTYGYTF
-	TRBD1	TRBV18	TRBJ2-7	TGTGCCAGCTCACCACCTGGGGACAGGGGCTACTACGAGCAGTACTTC	CASSPPGDRGYYEQYF
-	-	TRBV11-3	TRBJ2-3	TGTGCCAGCAGCTTAGGAGGTGTAACAGATACGCAGTATTTT	CASSLGGVTDTQYF
-	-	TRBV7-2	TRBJ2-1	TGTGCCAGCAGCTTAGGTGCAGAGAGCTCCTACAATGAGCAGTTCTTC	CASSLGAESSYNEQFF